This T cell receptor (beta chain) came from a study of cytomegalovirus exposure and HLA in healthy donors. Germline V CDR1 and CDR2: GTSNPN, SVGIG (reference sequence). With V trimmed by 5 bases and J by 6 bases, 12 bases remained unmatched. The CDR3 contains 15 residues. This PCR relied on a set of 60 Vbeta primers and 13 Jbeta primers. The assay was immunoSEQ multiplex PCR, and TCRdb's table has in-frame clones only and misses some. Of over 75,000 clones listed, around 80% were seen once; the top ten hold approximately 0.83%. This clonotype originated in a woman in her sixties or seventies in good health and CMV-seronegative. Source material: PBMCs. The chain recombines TRBV30 with TRBJ2-2; 7 bases fit TRBD1. CDR3 amino acids: CAWDPLDTGAGELFF. Written as DNA, the CDR3 is TGTGCCTGGGACCCACTTGACACAGGGGCCGGGGAGCTGTTTTTT.